The TCR beta chain described here comes from a study of cytomegalovirus exposure and HLA in healthy donors. This PCR relied on a set of 60 Vbeta primers and 13 Jbeta primers. Method: immunoSEQ multiplex PCR; TCRdb's copy keeps in-frame clones and lacks some. Of 30,000 to 45,000 clones in the sample, 45% to 55% were seen once. Whole-study results and caveats: When a later analysis was performed, an Asian-associated ancestry cluster reportedly had fewer N-insertions than the approximately 690-donor mean. The study listed approximately 160 cytomegalovirus-associated TCR beta chains. There were some V segments, including TRBV6-2 and TRBV6-3, excluded as indistinguishable. TCR beta V- and J-gene trimming was later associated with a missense DCLRE1C variant.

Regarding this clone: The antigen remains undetermined.

The germline gives CDR1 PRHDT, CDR2 FYEKMQ (reference sequence). V shed 5 bases, J shed 3 bases, and the junction held 6 bases outside the gene matches. The CDR3 spans 14 residues. The clonotype was recovered from a woman aged 40 to 55 in good health and CMV-seropositive. The material sequenced was PBMCs. The chain has TRBV13 and TRBJ1-2; TRBD1 matches at 7 bases. CDR3 residues: CASSIRDSHYGYTF. The CDR3 nucleotides read TGTGCCAGCAGCATTCGGGACAGCCACTATGGCTACACCTTC.